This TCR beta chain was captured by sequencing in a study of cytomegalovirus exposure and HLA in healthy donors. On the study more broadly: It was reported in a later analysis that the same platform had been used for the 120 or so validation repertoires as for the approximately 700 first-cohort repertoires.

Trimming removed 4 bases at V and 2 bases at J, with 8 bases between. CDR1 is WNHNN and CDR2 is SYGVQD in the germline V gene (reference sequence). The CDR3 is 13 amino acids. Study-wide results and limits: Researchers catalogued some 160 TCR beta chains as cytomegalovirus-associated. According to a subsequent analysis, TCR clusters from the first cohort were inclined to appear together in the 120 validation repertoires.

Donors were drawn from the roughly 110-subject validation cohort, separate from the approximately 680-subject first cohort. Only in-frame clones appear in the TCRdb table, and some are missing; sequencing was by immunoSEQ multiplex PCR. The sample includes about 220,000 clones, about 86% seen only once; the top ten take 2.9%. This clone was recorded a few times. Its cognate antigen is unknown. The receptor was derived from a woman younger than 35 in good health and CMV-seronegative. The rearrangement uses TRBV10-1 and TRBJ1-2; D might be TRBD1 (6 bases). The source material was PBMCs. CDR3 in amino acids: CASSAGQNYGYTF. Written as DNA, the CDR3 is TGCGCCAGCAGTGCTGGACAGAACTATGGCTACACCTTC.